This record looks at one TCR beta chain sequence and its context. Its antigen is unidentified. TCRdb's table, derived via immunoSEQ multiplex PCR, lists solely in-frame clones and lacks some. The sample carries over 45,000 clones, about 88% recorded once. This sample stems from a study of a mutant IDH1 vaccine in newly diagnosed glioma. Overall study: Once 4-6 weeks had passed after radiotherapy alone, vaccination started, or it started with temozolomide cycles.

Time point here: week 5, during vaccination. A single vaccine dose contained 300 ug of mutant IDH1 20-mer peptide, and topical imiquimod was used with it. The length of the CDR3 is 13 residues. Trimming took off 2 bases at V and 4 bases at J, with 9 bases between the two ends. The V gene's germline CDR1 is GTSNPN and CDR2 SVGIG (reference sequence). The rearrangement joins TRBV30 to TRBJ1-5; maybe TRBD1 (6 bases). This sequence was found in a woman aged 45-65 years with glioma. The sample in question was PBMCs, obtained from a glioma patient whose treatment included an IDH1 peptide vaccine. Here the CDR3 reads CAWSSGVNQPQHF. CDR3 coding DNA: TGTGCCTGGAGTTCAGGGGTAAATCAGCCCCAGCATTTT.